These 11 T cell receptor beta chains were sequenced from one sample in a study of human T cells and chemical hapten exposure. TCRdb recomputed calls from the RACE reads with MiXCR, one row per CDR3 protein. The sample comprises around 380,000 distinct CDR3 sequences, roughly 4.8% of which are singletons, and around 2% rests with the top ten. Time point denoted: patch test 1, 2 weeks after DPC sensitization. Treatment: therapeutic diphenylcyclopropenone sensitization with weekly scalp DPC. Material: whole blood, obtained in connection with sensitization to the hapten diphenylcyclopropenone (DPC). These receptors were obtained from a woman aged 50 to 60 with alopecia areata. Some clones in this sample may be carry-over from other donors' samples.

This clonotype came up many times. The chain uses TRBV5-5 and TRBJ1-1, with D possibly being TRBD1 (5 bases). Germline V gene data show CDR1 as SGHKS and CDR2 as YYEKEE (reference sequence). CDR3 length equals 13 residues. V was clipped by 5 bases and J by 5 bases, with 13 bases between them. CDR3 region: CASRLGDSTEAFF. DNA for the CDR3: TGTGCCAGCAGACTCGGCGACAGTACTGAAGCTTTCTTT.

This chain joins TRBV9 and TRBJ1-2; a possible D gene is TRBD1 (5 bases). With 4 bases removed from V and 4 bases from J, the gap between germline ends came to 11 bases. Germline values: CDR1 SGDLS, CDR2 YYNGEE. The CDR3 covers 13 residues. In nucleotides, the CDR3 is TGTGCCAGCAGCAAGGGGTCAGGCTATGGCTACACCTTC. It codes for CASSKGSGYGYTF.

This clonotype has at least ten counts. The genes are TRBV10-3 and TRBJ2-3; 13 bases agree with TRBD2. The J segment lost 0 bases and the V segment lost 9 bases, leaving 0 bases of the junction unmatched. CDR3 size: 14 residues. Germline lookup yields CDR1 ENHRY and CDR2 SYGVKD. The chain's CDR3 is CAMGLAGSTDTQYF. The CDR3, as DNA: TGTGCCATGGGACTAGCGGGAAGCACAGATACGCAGTATTTT.

This clonotype was recorded at least ten times. V usage is TRBV29-1 and J usage is TRBJ2-7; D remains unclear. The germline V gene has CDR1 SQVTM and CDR2 ANQGSEA. Between the trimmed V and J ends, which lost 7 bases and 3 bases, there was a span of 16 bases. The CDR3 spans 13 residues. This CDR3 reads CSARVPPGYEQYF. The CDR3 nucleotides are TGCAGCGCCCGGGTGCCCCCCGGCTACGAGCAGTACTTC.

This clonotype was detected ten times or more. J is TRBJ2-5 and V is TRBV7-2, with D possibly TRBD2 on 6 matching bases. The CDR3 spans 12 residues. Looked up from germline, CDR1 is SGHTA and CDR2 is FQGNSA. Trimming shortened V by 9 bases and J by 2 bases, and 10 bases separated the two germline ends. CDR3 bases: TGTGCCAGTACGGGGGTACAAGAGACCCAGTACTTC. Encoded protein: CASTGVQETQYF.

In its sample, this clonotype was seen many times. V gene TRBV10-3 combines with J gene TRBJ2-4; 9 nucleotides align to TRBD2. Germline CDR1 reads ENHRY; CDR2 reads SYGVKD. The CDR3 has 14 residues. The V segment lost 0 bases and the J segment 8 bases; nucleotides outside the gene matches: 2. The CDR3 DNA reads as TGTGCCATCAGTGAGTCTAAGCGGGAGGACATTCAGTACTTC. This codes for CAISESKREDIQYF.

This chain joins TRBV3-1 and TRBJ2-2; TRBD1 matches at 8 bases. CDR1 and CDR2 from the germline V gene are LGHDT and YNNKEL (reference sequence). Losses at the gene ends were 8 bases for V and 5 bases for J; bases not matched to a gene: 7. The CDR3 has 14 amino acids. The CDR3 reads CASRLGQGTGELFF. The CDR3 DNA reads TGTGCCAGCCGACTTGGACAGGGAACCGGGGAGCTGTTTTTT.

This clonotype was seen many times. The rearrangement joins TRBV11-2 to TRBJ2-2; TRBD1 might be the D (7 bases). Germline-derived CDR1 and CDR2 are SGHAT and FQNNGV. The CDR3 is 15 amino acids. V shed 4 bases and J shed 3 bases, with 12 bases lying between them. As DNA, the CDR3 is TGTGCCAGCAGCTCGATCAGGGGGGACACCGGGGAGCTGTTTTTT. As protein: CASSSIRGDTGELFF.

The rearrangement links TRBV10-3 to TRBJ2-7, with 7 nucleotides matching TRBD1. The ends lost 0 bases at V and 2 bases at J; junction bases unmatched: 7. Germline CDR1 and CDR2: ENHRY and SYGVKD. The CDR3 is 16 amino acids. DNA of the CDR3: TGTGCCATCAGTGAGTCCGGTCGGGACAGACCCTACGAGCAGTACTTC. It codes for CAISESGRDRPYEQYF.

The rearrangement joins TRBV2 to TRBJ2-1, with D possibly called TRBD1 or TRBD2 (5 bases each). CDR3 length equals 16 residues. Trimming left V 5 bases short and J 6 bases short, with 20 bases between. Germline CDR1 is SNHLY and CDR2 is FYNNEI. CDR3 bases: TGTGCCAGCAGTCGATCAGGGACCACTTCACCCAATGAGCAGTTCTTC. Translation: CASSRSGTTSPNEQFF.

This clonotype was seen at least ten times. The V gene is TRBV20-1, the J gene TRBJ1-5, with TRBD1 matching over 8 bases. V lost 5 bases to trimming and J lost 2 bases; unmatched junction nucleotides: 5. Germline values: CDR1 DFQATT, CDR2 SNEGSKA (reference sequence). This CDR3 is 14 amino acids long. CDR3 sequence: CSAGQGRGNQPQHF. CDR3 sequence (DNA): TGCAGTGCTGGACAGGGACGGGGCAATCAGCCCCAGCATTTT.